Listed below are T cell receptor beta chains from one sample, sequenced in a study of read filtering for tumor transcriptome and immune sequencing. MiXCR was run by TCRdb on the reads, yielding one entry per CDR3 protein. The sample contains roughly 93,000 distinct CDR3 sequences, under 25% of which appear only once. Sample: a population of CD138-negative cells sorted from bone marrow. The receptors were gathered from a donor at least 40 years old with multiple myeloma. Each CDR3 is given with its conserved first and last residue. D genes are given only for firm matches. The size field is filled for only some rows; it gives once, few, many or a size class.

CDR3aa: CASSPRSGIQYF; CDR3nt: TGTGCCAGCAGCCCCCGATCGGGCATTCAGTACTTC; j_gene: TRBJ2-4; d_gene: -; abundance: many; v_gene: TRBV28
CDR3aa: CASSLRSSGSGGTYEQYF; CDR3nt: TGTGCCAGCAGCCTCCGCTCATCTGGAAGCGGGGGTACCTACGAGCAGTACTTC; j_gene: TRBJ2-7; d_gene: TRBD2; abundance: -; v_gene: TRBV3-1
CDR3aa: CALIGGRSAGEQFF; CDR3nt: TGTGCCCTCATAGGGGGGCGGTCCGCGGGTGAGCAGTTCTTC; j_gene: TRBJ2-1; d_gene: -; abundance: -; v_gene: TRBV2
CDR3aa: CAWSYGENQPQHF; CDR3nt: TGTGCCTGGAGTTACGGCGAAAATCAGCCCCAGCATTTT; j_gene: TRBJ1-5; d_gene: -; abundance: many; v_gene: TRBV30
CDR3aa: CASSPTTSEQETQYF; CDR3nt: TGTGCCAGCAGCCCGACGACTAGCGAACAAGAGACCCAGTACTTC; j_gene: TRBJ2-5; d_gene: TRBD2; abundance: many; v_gene: TRBV4-2
CDR3aa: CASSVAGTGPQEQYF; CDR3nt: TGCGCCAGCAGCGTAGCCGGGACAGGCCCGCAGGAGCAGTACTTC; j_gene: TRBJ2-7; d_gene: TRBD1; abundance: few; v_gene: TRBV5-1
CDR3aa: CASSPRPRGAADTQYF; CDR3nt: TGTGCCAGCAGCCCGCGGCCGCGGGGGGCCGCAGATACGCAGTATTTT; j_gene: TRBJ2-3; d_gene: TRBD2; abundance: many; v_gene: TRBV27
CDR3aa: CASRGKAHEVETQYF; CDR3nt: TGTGCCAGCAGGGGCAAGGCGCACGAGGTGGAGACCCAGTACTTC; j_gene: TRBJ2-5; d_gene: -; abundance: few; v_gene: TRBV2
CDR3aa: CSAIDNEQYF; CDR3nt: TGCAGTGCTATTGATAACGAGCAGTACTTC; j_gene: TRBJ2-7; d_gene: -; abundance: many; v_gene: TRBV20-1
CDR3aa: CASSLETWPTSTDTQYF; CDR3nt: TGCGCCAGCAGCCTAGAGACATGGCCAACTAGCACAGATACGCAGTATTTT; j_gene: TRBJ2-3; d_gene: -; abundance: -; v_gene: TRBV4-1
CDR3aa: CSASGLAGSNTGELFF; CDR3nt: TGCAGTGCCTCGGGGCTAGCGGGTTCAAACACCGGGGAGCTGTTTTTT; j_gene: TRBJ2-2; d_gene: TRBD2; abundance: many; v_gene: TRBV20-1
CDR3aa: CASIGGLF; CDR3nt: TGTGCCAGCATCGGGGGCCTCTTT; j_gene: TRBJ1-1; d_gene: -; abundance: many; v_gene: TRBV21-1
CDR3aa: CASSKDQRGLTDTQYF; CDR3nt: TGTGCCAGCAGCAAAGATCAGCGGGGCCTCACAGATACGCAGTATTTT; j_gene: TRBJ2-3; d_gene: -; abundance: few; v_gene: TRBV21-1
CDR3aa: CASSLGAGVADTQYF; CDR3nt: TGTGCCAGCAGCTTAGGAGCGGGGGTAGCAGATACGCAGTATTTT; j_gene: TRBJ2-3; d_gene: TRBD2; abundance: many; v_gene: TRBV7-3
CDR3aa: CASSYSMQAKIYGYTF; CDR3nt: TGTGCCAGCAGTTACTCGATGCAGGCAAAGATCTATGGCTACACCTTC; j_gene: TRBJ1-2; d_gene: -; abundance: few; v_gene: TRBV6-5
CDR3aa: CASSLIGGGAAKDEQFF; CDR3nt: TGTGCCAGCAGCTTAATTGGCGGGGGGGCCGCAAAGGATGAGCAGTTCTTC; j_gene: TRBJ2-1; d_gene: TRBD2; abundance: many; v_gene: TRBV7-3
CDR3aa: CASSRGEFQPQHF; CDR3nt: TGTGCCAGTAGTAGGGGGGAGTTCCAGCCCCAGCATTTT; j_gene: TRBJ1-5; d_gene: -; abundance: -; v_gene: TRBV19
CDR3aa: CASSLVLWGLHF; CDR3nt: TGTGCCAGCAGCCTCGTCCTATGGGGCCTCCACTTT; j_gene: TRBJ1-6; d_gene: -; abundance: many; v_gene: TRBV28
CDR3aa: CSARDIRATDTQYF; CDR3nt: TGCAGTGCTAGGGACATAAGAGCCACAGATACGCAGTATTTT; j_gene: TRBJ2-3; d_gene: -; abundance: many; v_gene: TRBV20-1
CDR3aa: CASSIGGQGFYEQYF; CDR3nt: TGTGCCAGTAGTATCGGCGGACAGGGGTTCTACGAGCAGTACTTC; j_gene: TRBJ2-7; d_gene: TRBD1; abundance: few; v_gene: TRBV19
CDR3aa: CAAGNGGVSGANVLTF; CDR3nt: TGTGCCGCTGGAAACGGGGGCGTTTCTGGGGCCAACGTCCTGACTTTC; j_gene: TRBJ2-6; d_gene: -; abundance: few; v_gene: TRBV28
CDR3aa: CASTLDGGAEQYF; CDR3nt: TGTGCCAGCACCCTAGATGGCGGGGCAGAGCAGTACTTC; j_gene: TRBJ2-7; d_gene: -; abundance: -; v_gene: TRBV3-1
CDR3aa: CASSLAPPRHSYYNEQFF; CDR3nt: TGTGCCAGCAGCTTAGCGCCCCCAAGGCATTCCTACTACAATGAGCAGTTCTTC; j_gene: TRBJ2-1; d_gene: -; abundance: few; v_gene: TRBV7-8
CDR3aa: CASSQGPAYSGSGETQYF; CDR3nt: TGCGCCAGCAGCCAAGGACCCGCTTATTCAGGGAGCGGGGAGACCCAGTACTTC; j_gene: TRBJ2-5; d_gene: -; abundance: many; v_gene: TRBV4-1
CDR3aa: CASPERQETQYF; CDR3nt: TGTGCCAGCCCCGAGAGGCAAGAGACCCAGTACTTC; j_gene: TRBJ2-5; d_gene: -; abundance: -; v_gene: TRBV5-7
CDR3aa: CASRAGNTEAFF; CDR3nt: TGTGCCAGCAGAGCGGGGAACACGGAAGCTTTCTTT; j_gene: TRBJ1-1; d_gene: -; abundance: many; v_gene: TRBV25-1
CDR3aa: CASSYSMARGYTF; CDR3nt: TGTGCCAGCAGTTACTCGATGGCGCGCGGCTACACCTTC; j_gene: TRBJ1-2; d_gene: -; abundance: many; v_gene: TRBV6-5
CDR3aa: CSALPGQGKTQYF; CDR3nt: TGCAGTGCACTACCGGGACAGGGGAAGACCCAGTACTTC; j_gene: TRBJ2-5; d_gene: TRBD1; abundance: many; v_gene: TRBV20-1
CDR3aa: CASSRSLRQNTGELFF; CDR3nt: TGTGCCAGCAGCCGCTCTCTGAGACAGAACACCGGGGAGCTGTTTTTT; j_gene: TRBJ2-2; d_gene: -; abundance: -; v_gene: TRBV7-2
CDR3aa: CASKTMASSAPQHF; CDR3nt: TGTGCCAGCAAGACGATGGCCTCTTCAGCGCCCCAGCATTTT; j_gene: TRBJ1-5; d_gene: -; abundance: many; v_gene: TRBV28
CDR3aa: CSARIRGGQPQRF; CDR3nt: TGCAGTGCCCGGATACGGGGAGGGCAGCCCCAGCGTTTT; j_gene: TRBJ1-5; d_gene: -; abundance: once; v_gene: TRBV20-1
CDR3aa: CSVVGANAGNTIYF; CDR3nt: TGCAGCGTTGTGGGGGCAAACGCTGGAAACACCATATATTTT; j_gene: TRBJ1-3; d_gene: -; abundance: few; v_gene: TRBV29-1
CDR3aa: CASSPFRGLKETQYF; CDR3nt: TGCGCCAGCAGTCCCTTCAGAGGATTGAAAGAGACCCAGTACTTC; j_gene: TRBJ2-5; d_gene: -; abundance: -; v_gene: TRBV4-1
CDR3aa: CARNLTGVQDNEQFF; CDR3nt: TGTGCCAGGAATCTAACAGGGGTACAGGACAATGAGCAGTTCTTC; j_gene: TRBJ2-1; d_gene: TRBD1; abundance: many; v_gene: TRBV5-4
CDR3aa: CASSSPLRTSGDRETQYF; CDR3nt: TGTGCCAGCAGCTCGCCCCTCCGTACTAGCGGGGATAGAGAGACCCAGTACTTC; j_gene: TRBJ2-5; d_gene: TRBD2; abundance: -; v_gene: TRBV7-8
CDR3aa: CASSFGGEVGNEQFF; CDR3nt: TGTGCCAGCAGCTTTGGGGGCGAGGTGGGCAATGAGCAGTTCTTC; j_gene: TRBJ2-1; d_gene: -; abundance: -; v_gene: TRBV11-2
CDR3aa: CASSQGGGGRKNYGYTF; CDR3nt: TGTGCCAGCAGCCAGGGAGGGGGAGGACGGAAGAACTATGGCTACACCTTC; j_gene: TRBJ1-2; d_gene: -; abundance: -; v_gene: TRBV7-2
CDR3aa: CASNLKDAGTSGGAIGELFF; CDR3nt: TGCGCCAGCAACCTAAAAGACGCCGGGACTAGCGGGGGGGCCATCGGGGAGCTGTTTTTT; j_gene: TRBJ2-2; d_gene: TRBD2; abundance: -; v_gene: TRBV4-1
CDR3aa: CASSYSRRGRPDTQYF; CDR3nt: TGTGCCAGCAGTTACTCGAGGAGGGGGCGCCCCGATACGCAGTATTTT; j_gene: TRBJ2-3; d_gene: -; abundance: many; v_gene: TRBV6-5
CDR3aa: CASSGGSGEKLFF; CDR3nt: TGCGCCAGCTCGGGAGGGTCAGGGGAAAAACTGTTTTTT; j_gene: TRBJ1-4; d_gene: -; abundance: many; v_gene: TRBV5-1
CDR3aa: CAWQDRTIQYF; CDR3nt: TGTGCCTGGCAGGACCGGACCATTCAGTACTTC; j_gene: TRBJ2-4; d_gene: -; abundance: few; v_gene: TRBV30
CDR3aa: CASSAQGGQPQHF; CDR3nt: TGTGCCAGCAGTGCACAGGGGGGTCAGCCCCAGCATTTT; j_gene: TRBJ1-5; d_gene: TRBD1; abundance: few; v_gene: TRBV12-3/TRBV12-4
CDR3aa: CAGSHRTGGNQPQHF; CDR3nt: TGCGCCGGCAGCCATCGGACAGGTGGCAATCAGCCCCAGCATTTT; j_gene: TRBJ1-5; d_gene: TRBD1; abundance: -; v_gene: TRBV4-1
CDR3aa: CASRAGGTGANVLTF; CDR3nt: TGTGCCAGCAGAGCGGGGGGCACTGGGGCCAACGTCCTGACTTTC; j_gene: TRBJ2-6; d_gene: TRBD2; abundance: many; v_gene: TRBV2
CDR3aa: CASSGTGGGYEQYF; CDR3nt: TGTGCCAGCAGTGGGACAGGGGGCGGGTACGAGCAGTACTTC; j_gene: TRBJ2-7; d_gene: TRBD1; abundance: -; v_gene: TRBV6-1
CDR3aa: CASSLSGDYEQYF; CDR3nt: TGTGCCAGCAGTCTCAGCGGGGACTACGAGCAGTACTTC; j_gene: TRBJ2-7; d_gene: TRBD2; abundance: few; v_gene: TRBV9
CDR3aa: CASSLEGRSYEQYF; CDR3nt: TGTGCCAGCAGCTTAGAGGGCAGATCCTACGAGCAGTACTTC; j_gene: TRBJ2-7; d_gene: -; abundance: many; v_gene: TRBV7-9
CDR3aa: CSARTGSGGRYNEQFF; CDR3nt: TGCAGCGCACGGACGGGTAGCGGGGGACGTTACAATGAGCAGTTCTTC; j_gene: TRBJ2-1; d_gene: TRBD2; abundance: -; v_gene: TRBV29-1
CDR3aa: CASSLQRSQPQHF; CDR3nt: TGTGCCAGCAGTCTCCAGCGCAGTCAGCCCCAGCATTTT; j_gene: TRBJ1-5; d_gene: -; abundance: -; v_gene: TRBV6-6
CDR3aa: CASSPGTGNEKLFF; CDR3nt: TGTGCCAGCTCACCAGGGACTGGTAATGAAAAACTGTTTTTT; j_gene: TRBJ1-4; d_gene: -; abundance: -; v_gene: TRBV18
CDR3aa: CASSLPGGQGEAFF; CDR3nt: TGTGCCAGCAGCCTCCCCGGTGGACAAGGTGAAGCTTTCTTT; j_gene: TRBJ1-1; d_gene: -; abundance: many; v_gene: TRBV11-2
CDR3aa: CSARSPGQAETQYF; CDR3nt: TGCAGTGCTAGATCCCCGGGACAGGCAGAGACCCAGTACTTC; j_gene: TRBJ2-5; d_gene: TRBD1; abundance: few; v_gene: TRBV20-1
CDR3aa: CASNQGDTDTQYF; CDR3nt: TGTGCCAGCAATCAGGGGGACACAGATACGCAGTATTTT; j_gene: TRBJ2-3; d_gene: TRBD1; abundance: many; v_gene: TRBV11-2
CDR3aa: CSARVSNQPQHF; CDR3nt: TGCAGTGCTAGAGTTAGCAATCAGCCCCAGCATTTT; j_gene: TRBJ1-5; d_gene: -; abundance: few; v_gene: TRBV20-1
CDR3aa: CASSLGQGGPGELFF; CDR3nt: TGCGCCAGCAGCCTAGGACAGGGGGGACCCGGGGAGCTGTTTTTT; j_gene: TRBJ2-2; d_gene: TRBD1; abundance: -; v_gene: TRBV5-1
CDR3aa: CASTPGDRANEKLFF; CDR3nt: TGTGCCAGCACCCCTGGGGACAGAGCTAATGAAAAACTGTTTTTT; j_gene: TRBJ1-4; d_gene: TRBD1; abundance: many; v_gene: TRBV12-3/TRBV12-4
CDR3aa: CASSQGSRFYEQYF; CDR3nt: TGCGCCAGCAGCCAAGGATCCCGGTTTTACGAGCAGTACTTC; j_gene: TRBJ2-7; d_gene: -; abundance: many; v_gene: TRBV4-1
CDR3aa: CSADKSGQGTEAFF; CDR3nt: TGCAGCGCAGACAAATCAGGACAGGGAACTGAAGCTTTCTTT; j_gene: TRBJ1-1; d_gene: TRBD1; abundance: many; v_gene: TRBV29-1
CDR3aa: CASSPRTGPSWGGANVLTF; CDR3nt: TGTGCCAGCTCACCACGGACAGGGCCTTCCTGGGGTGGGGCCAACGTCCTGACCTTC; j_gene: TRBJ2-6; d_gene: TRBD1; abundance: -; v_gene: TRBV18
CDR3aa: CASSPGSGELFF; CDR3nt: TGTGCCAGCAGTCCCGGCTCCGGGGAGCTGTTTTTT; j_gene: TRBJ2-2; d_gene: -; abundance: few; v_gene: TRBV12-3/TRBV12-4